This T cell receptor (beta chain) was sequenced during a study of shared clonotypes between healthy human individuals. Assay: immunoSEQ multiplex PCR; the TCRdb copy retains only in-frame clones and omits some. Here the sample spans 2.5 million or so clones, over 85% being singletons. V lost 5 bases, J lost 4 bases, and 11 bases lay in between. Per the germline V gene, CDR1 is KGHSH and CDR2 is LQKENI. The CDR3 runs 13 residues. This TCR was sampled from a man younger than 35 in good health. The sequencing input was naive CD4+ T cells sorted from blood. Sample subset: CD45RA+ positively selected. The V call is TRBV18, the J call TRBJ1-2, with D tentatively TRBD1 (6 bases). The CDR3, as DNA: TGTGCCAGCTCAGCGGACAGCGTCTATGGCTACACCTTC. Translating gives CASSADSVYGYTF.